The source of this T cell receptor (beta chain) is a study of blood T cell repertoires in COVID-19. The length of the CDR3 is 13 residues. J gave up 4 bases and V 5 bases, and 1 base lay outside the gene matches. The germline gives CDR1 LGHDT, CDR2 YNNKEL (reference sequence). Profiled with immunoSEQ multiplex PCR; TCRdb holds only in-frame clones, not every one. The sample consists of about 190,000 clones, less than 85% of them appearing once. The sequence was collected from a woman aged 25 to 39 who had recovered from COVID-19. The chain uses TRBV3-1 (or the pseudogene TRBV3-2) and TRBJ2-5; 10 nucleotides agree with TRBD2. The specimen sequenced was PBMCs or T cells enriched from blood (not recorded which). CDR3 region: CASSRLAGETQYF. CDR3 bases: TGTGCCAGCAGCAGACTAGCGGGAGAGACCCAGTACTTC.